The clone carrying this T cell receptor beta chain was found a few times. Its specificity is unknown. Germline CDR1 and CDR2: SQVTM and ANQGSEA. V lost 6 bases and J lost 3; bases outside the gene matches: 12. The length of the CDR3 is 15 residues. TCRdb called the reads again in MiXCR, with one record for every CDR3 protein. The top ten clones hold over 10% of a sample with about 490,000 distinct CDR3 sequences, approximately 26% of them seen once. These data originate in a study of T cell repertoires in cytomegalovirus infection. Study background: Signatures in public TCR beta sequences pointed to both CMV infection and matching HLA type. Study-level points and caveats: Carriers of CMV and the relevant HLA type were discriminated by public TCR beta frequency. CMV-specific TCR beta clonotypes restricted by HLA-C were the ones dominating the ex vivo response.

Input material: PBMCs. The J gene is TRBJ1-2, the V gene TRBV29-1; 8 bases agree with TRBD1. This clonotype originated in a human donor in good health (CMV status not recorded). Some clones in this sample may be carry-over from other donors' samples. In DNA form, the CDR3 reads TGCAGCGTCGCTACTGGACAGGGTCTATACTATGGCTACACCTTC. It encodes CSVATGQGLYYGYTF. Full variable domain (remainder filled in from reference TRBV29-1 and TRBJ1-2): SAVISQKPSRDICQRGTSLTIQCQVDSQVTMMFWYRQQPGQSLTLIATANQGSEATYESGFVIDKFPISRPNLTFSTLTVSNMSPEDSSIYLCSVATGQGLYYGYTFGSGTRLTVV.